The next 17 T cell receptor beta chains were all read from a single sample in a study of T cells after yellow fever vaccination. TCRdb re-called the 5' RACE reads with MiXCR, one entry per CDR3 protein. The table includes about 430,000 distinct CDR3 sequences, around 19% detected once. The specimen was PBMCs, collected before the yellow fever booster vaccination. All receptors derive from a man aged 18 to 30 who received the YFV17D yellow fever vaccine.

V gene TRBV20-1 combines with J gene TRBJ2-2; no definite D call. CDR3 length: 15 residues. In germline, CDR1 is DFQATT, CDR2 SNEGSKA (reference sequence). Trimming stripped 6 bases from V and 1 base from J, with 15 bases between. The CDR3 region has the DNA TGCAGTGCCTACCCTCACCATATGAACACCGGGGAGCTGTTTTTT. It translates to CSAYPHHMNTGELFF.

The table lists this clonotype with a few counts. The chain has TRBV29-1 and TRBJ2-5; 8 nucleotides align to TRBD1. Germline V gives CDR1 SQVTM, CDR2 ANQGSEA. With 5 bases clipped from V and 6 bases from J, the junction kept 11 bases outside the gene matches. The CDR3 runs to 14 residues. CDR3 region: CSVSLTGAFQTQYF. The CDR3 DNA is TGCAGCGTTAGTCTGACAGGGGCTTTTCAGACCCAGTACTTC.

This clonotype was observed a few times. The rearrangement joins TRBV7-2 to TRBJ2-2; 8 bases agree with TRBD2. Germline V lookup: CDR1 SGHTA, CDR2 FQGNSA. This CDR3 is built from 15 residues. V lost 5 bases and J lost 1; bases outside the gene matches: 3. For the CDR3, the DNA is TGTGCCAGCAGCCCGCTAGCGGGGAACACCGGGGAGCTGTTTTTT. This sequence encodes CASSPLAGNTGELFF.

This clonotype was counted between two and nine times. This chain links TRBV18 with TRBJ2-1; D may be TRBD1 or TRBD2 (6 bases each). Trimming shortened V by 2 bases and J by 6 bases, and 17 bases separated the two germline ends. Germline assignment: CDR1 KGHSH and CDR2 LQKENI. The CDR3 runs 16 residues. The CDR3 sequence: CASSPGLGGRSNEQFF. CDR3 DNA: TGTGCCAGCTCACCAGGTCTGGGGGGCCGGAGCAATGAGCAGTTCTTC.

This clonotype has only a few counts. The CDR3 here is CSAKTGRGAEAFF. The CDR3 DNA reads TGCAGTGCTAAGACAGGGCGGGGCGCTGAAGCTTTCTTT. This sequence joins TRBV20-1 and TRBJ1-1; TRBD1 matches 7 bases. This CDR3 contains 13 residues. Germline CDR1 DFQATT, CDR2 SNEGSKA (reference sequence). Trimming at V came to 4 bases and at J to 6 bases, leaving 8 bases not matched to a gene.

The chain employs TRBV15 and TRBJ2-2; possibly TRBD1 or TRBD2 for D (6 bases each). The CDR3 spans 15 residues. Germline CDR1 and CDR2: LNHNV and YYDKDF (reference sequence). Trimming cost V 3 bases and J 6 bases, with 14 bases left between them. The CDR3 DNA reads TGTGCCACCAGCAGTGGGGGGCTTTATTCCGGGGAGCTGTTTTTT. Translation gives CATSSGGLYSGELFF.

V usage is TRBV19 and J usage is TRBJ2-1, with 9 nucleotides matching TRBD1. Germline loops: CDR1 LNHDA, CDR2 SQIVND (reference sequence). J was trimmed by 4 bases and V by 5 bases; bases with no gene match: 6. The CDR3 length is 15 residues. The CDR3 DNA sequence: TGTGCCAGTAGTTTCGCCGGACAGGGGTACAATGAGCAGTTCTTC. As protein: CASSFAGQGYNEQFF.

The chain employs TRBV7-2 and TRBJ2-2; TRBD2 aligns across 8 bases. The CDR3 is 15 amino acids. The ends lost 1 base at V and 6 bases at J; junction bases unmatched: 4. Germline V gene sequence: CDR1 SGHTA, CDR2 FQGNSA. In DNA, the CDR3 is TGTGCCAGCAGCTTAGGGTTAGCGGGGTCCGGGGAGCTGTTTTTT. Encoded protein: CASSLGLAGSGELFF.

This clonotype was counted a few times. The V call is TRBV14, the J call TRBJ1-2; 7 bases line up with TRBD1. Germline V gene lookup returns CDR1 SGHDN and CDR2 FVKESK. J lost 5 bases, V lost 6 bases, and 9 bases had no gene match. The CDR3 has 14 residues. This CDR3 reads CASSPRDRAYGYTF. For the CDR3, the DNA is TGTGCCAGCAGTCCGCGCGACAGGGCGTATGGCTACACCTTC.

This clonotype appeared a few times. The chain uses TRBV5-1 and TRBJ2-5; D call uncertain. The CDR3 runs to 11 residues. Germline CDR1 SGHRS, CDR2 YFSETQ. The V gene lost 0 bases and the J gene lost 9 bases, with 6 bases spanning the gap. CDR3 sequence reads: CASSLEGPQYF. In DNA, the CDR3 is TGCGCCAGCAGCTTGGAAGGTCCCCAGTACTTC.

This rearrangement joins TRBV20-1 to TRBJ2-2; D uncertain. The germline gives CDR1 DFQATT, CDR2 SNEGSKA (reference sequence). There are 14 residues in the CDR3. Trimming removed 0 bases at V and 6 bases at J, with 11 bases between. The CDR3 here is CSARDNAAAGELFF. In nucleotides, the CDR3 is TGCAGTGCTAGAGATAACGCGGCAGCCGGGGAGCTGTTTTTT.

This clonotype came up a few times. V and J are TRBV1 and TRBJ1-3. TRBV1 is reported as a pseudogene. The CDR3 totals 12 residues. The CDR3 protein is CTSSARGNTIYF. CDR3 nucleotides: TGCACCAGCAGCGCACGTGGAAACACCATATATTTT.

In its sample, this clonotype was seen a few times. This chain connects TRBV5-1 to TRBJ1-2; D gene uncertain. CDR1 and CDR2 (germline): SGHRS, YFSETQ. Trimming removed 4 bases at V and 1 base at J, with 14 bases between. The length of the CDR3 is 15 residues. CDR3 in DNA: TGCGCCAGCAGCCTTCGGCCCGACGTTAACTATGGCTACACCTTC. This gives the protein CASSLRPDVNYGYTF. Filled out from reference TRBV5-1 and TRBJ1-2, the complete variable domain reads KAGVTQTPRYLIKTRGQQVTLSCSPISGHRSVSWYQQTPGQGLQFLFEYFSETQRNKGNFPGRFSGRQFSNSRSEMNVSTLELGDSALYLCASSLRPDVNYGYTFGSGTRLTVV.

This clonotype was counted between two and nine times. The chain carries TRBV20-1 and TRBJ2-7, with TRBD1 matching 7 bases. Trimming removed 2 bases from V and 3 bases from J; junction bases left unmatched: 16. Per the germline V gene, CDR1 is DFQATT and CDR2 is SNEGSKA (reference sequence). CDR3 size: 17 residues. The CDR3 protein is CSARRQGVTPNLYEQYF. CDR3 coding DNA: TGCAGTGCTAGACGGCAGGGGGTGACCCCTAATCTCTACGAGCAGTACTTC.

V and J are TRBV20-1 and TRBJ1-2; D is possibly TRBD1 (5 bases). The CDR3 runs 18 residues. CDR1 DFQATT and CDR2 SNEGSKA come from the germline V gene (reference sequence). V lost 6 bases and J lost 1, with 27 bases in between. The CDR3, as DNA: TGCAGTGCCCAAGGTCGGGACCGGACCCCAGTAGTTAACTATGGCTACACCTTC. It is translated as CSAQGRDRTPVVNYGYTF.

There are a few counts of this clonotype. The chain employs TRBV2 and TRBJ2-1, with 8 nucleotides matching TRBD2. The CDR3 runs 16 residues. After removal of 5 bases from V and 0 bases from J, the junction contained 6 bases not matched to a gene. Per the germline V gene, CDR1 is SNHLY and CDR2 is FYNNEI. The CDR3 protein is CASSTYGGASYNEQFF. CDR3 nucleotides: TGTGCCAGCAGTACCTACGGGGGGGCCTCCTACAATGAGCAGTTCTTC.

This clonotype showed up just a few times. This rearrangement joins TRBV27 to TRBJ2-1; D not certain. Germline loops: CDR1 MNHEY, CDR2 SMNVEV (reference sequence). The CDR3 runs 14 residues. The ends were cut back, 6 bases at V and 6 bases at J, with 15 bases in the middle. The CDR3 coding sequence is TGTGCCAGCAGCTTCTCCGGGCCCCTCAATGAGCAGTTCTTC. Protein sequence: CASSFSGPLNEQFF.